The clone carrying this T cell receptor beta chain occurred a few times. These data belong to a study of T-cell memory formation after mild COVID-19. One entry per CDR3 protein results from TCRdb running MiXCR on the 5' RACE reads. The sample records about 400,000 distinct CDR3 sequences, about 25% being singletons. V lost 1 base and J lost 6; bases outside the gene matches: 5. The germline V gene has CDR1 MGHRA and CDR2 YSYEKL. There are 15 residues in the CDR3. The source material was PBMCs or a T cell subset sorted from them (not recorded which). This receptor was taken from an adult woman who had mild COVID-19 (a few samples of this study predate the infection). Cell type and time point are not known. This chain uses TRBV4-1 with TRBJ2-1; TRBD2 matches 8 bases. This CDR3 is CASSQVGGATNEQFF. CDR3 bases: TGCGCCAGCAGCCAAGTCGGGGGGGCAACCAATGAGCAGTTCTTC.